This T cell receptor beta chain derives from a study of T cells after yellow fever vaccination. The germline CDR1 and CDR2 sequences are KGHDR and SFDVKD. This CDR3 is 15 amino acids long. With 4 bases clipped from V and 8 bases from J, the junction kept 8 bases outside the gene matches. This clonotype has ten or more counts. TCRdb re-called the 5' RACE reads with MiXCR, one entry per CDR3 protein. The sample has approximately 11,000 distinct CDR3 sequences; less than 6% are singletons. General study findings and limits: Weaker, the secondary response had a peak occurring faster, on day 5 versus 15.

The clonotype was recovered from a young man who received the YFV17D yellow fever vaccine. The V call is TRBV24-1, the J call TRBJ2-1; TRBD1 agrees at 9 bases. Material: PBMCs, either bulk or a sorted T-cell subset (CD4+, CD8+, memory, or dextramer-sorted; not recorded which), obtained more than 14 days after the first yellow fever vaccination. The chain's CDR3 is CATSDPGTGRDEQFF. CDR3 DNA: TGTGCCACCAGTGACCCCGGGACAGGGAGGGATGAGCAGTTCTTC.